This TCR beta chain emerged from a study of blood T cell repertoires in COVID-19. Whole-study context: From T cells, B-cell-depleted T cells, or PBMCs came the material, which was cDNA or gDNA.

Germline V lookup: CDR1 SQVTM, CDR2 ANQGSEA. V lost 2 bases and J lost 3, with 8 bases in between. This CDR3 contains 12 residues. Generated by immunoSEQ multiplex PCR, the TCRdb table keeps only in-frame clones and is missing some. Among under 75,000 clones, around 70% were seen once, and the ten largest hold about 5%. The specimen sequenced was peripheral blood. This chain joins TRBV29-1 and TRBJ2-7; no clear D. The clonotype comes from a woman in her sixties or seventies with COVID-19, enrolled during active disease. The CDR3 reads CSVESGNYEQYF. CDR3 sequence (DNA): TGCAGCGTTGAATCTGGCAACTACGAGCAGTACTTC.